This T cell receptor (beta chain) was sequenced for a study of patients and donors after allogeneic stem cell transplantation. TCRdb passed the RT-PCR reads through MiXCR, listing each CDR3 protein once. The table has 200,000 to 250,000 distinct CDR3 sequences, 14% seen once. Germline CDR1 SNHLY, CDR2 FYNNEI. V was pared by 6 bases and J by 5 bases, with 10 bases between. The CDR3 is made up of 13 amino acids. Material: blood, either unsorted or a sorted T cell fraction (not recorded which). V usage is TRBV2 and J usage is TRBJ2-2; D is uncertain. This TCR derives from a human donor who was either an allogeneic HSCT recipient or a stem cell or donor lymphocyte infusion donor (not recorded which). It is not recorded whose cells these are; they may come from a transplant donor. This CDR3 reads CASRLDPTGELFF. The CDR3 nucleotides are TGTGCCAGCAGACTGGACCCGACCGGGGAGCTGTTTTTT.